This paragraph covers one T cell receptor beta chain sequence. These data originate in a study of blood T cell repertoires in COVID-19. Study as a whole: Samples representing acute and convalescent COVID-19 were sourced from the United States, Italy and Spain. The analysed material was cDNA or gDNA that came from T cells, B-cell-depleted T cells, or PBMCs.

In the authors' workflow: How many nucleated cells were present was estimated from reference gene primer amplification. Repertoires were generated with immunoSEQ multiplex PCR, while TCRdb's copy carries only in-frame clones and drops some. Clonal size and the V and J genes are those of that table, whereas D and trimming came from the DNA. The data show some 200,000 clones, less than 95% seen once. The ends lost 2 bases at V and 7 bases at J; junction bases unmatched: 3. Germline lookup yields CDR1 SGHTA and CDR2 FQGTGA. The CDR3 runs 14 residues. Enrolled during active infection, Seattle patients were then followed longitudinally.

The source is a man aged 30 to 45 with COVID-19, enrolled during active disease. This chain uses TRBV7-3 with TRBJ2-1; 9 bases are shared with TRBD1. Sequenced sample: peripheral blood. The CDR3: CASSLDRGRNEQFF. The CDR3 region has the DNA TGTGCCAGCAGCTTAGACAGGGGGAGAAATGAGCAGTTCTTC.